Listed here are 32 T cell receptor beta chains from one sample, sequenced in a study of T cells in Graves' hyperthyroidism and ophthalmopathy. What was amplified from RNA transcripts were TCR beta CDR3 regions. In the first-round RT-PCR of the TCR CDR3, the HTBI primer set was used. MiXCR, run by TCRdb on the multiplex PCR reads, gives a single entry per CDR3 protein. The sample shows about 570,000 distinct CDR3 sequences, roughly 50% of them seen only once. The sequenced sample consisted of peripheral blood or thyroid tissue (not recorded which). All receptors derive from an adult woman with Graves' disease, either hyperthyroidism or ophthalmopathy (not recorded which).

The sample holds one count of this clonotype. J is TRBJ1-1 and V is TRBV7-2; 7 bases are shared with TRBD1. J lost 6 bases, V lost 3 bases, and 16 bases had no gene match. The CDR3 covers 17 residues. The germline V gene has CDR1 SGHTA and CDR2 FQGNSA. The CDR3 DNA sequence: TGTGCCAGCAGCTTCGGGACAGTGGCTTCCACTTACCCTGAAGCTTTCTTT. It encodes CASSFGTVASTYPEAFF.

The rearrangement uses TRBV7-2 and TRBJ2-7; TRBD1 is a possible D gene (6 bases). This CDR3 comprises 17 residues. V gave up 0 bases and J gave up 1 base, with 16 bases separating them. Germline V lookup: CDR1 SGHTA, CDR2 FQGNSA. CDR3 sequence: CASSLAPRDKVSYEQYF. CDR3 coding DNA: TGTGCCAGCAGCTTAGCCCCCCGGGACAAGGTTTCCTACGAGCAGTACTTC.

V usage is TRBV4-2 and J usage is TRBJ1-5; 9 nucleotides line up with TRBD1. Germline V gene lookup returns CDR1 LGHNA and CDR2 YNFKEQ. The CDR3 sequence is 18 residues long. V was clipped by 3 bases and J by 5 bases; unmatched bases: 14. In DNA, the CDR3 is TGTGCCAGCAGCCACCTATCCGGGACAGGGAGGTGGGATCAGCCCCAGCATTTT. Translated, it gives CASSHLSGTGRWDQPQHF.

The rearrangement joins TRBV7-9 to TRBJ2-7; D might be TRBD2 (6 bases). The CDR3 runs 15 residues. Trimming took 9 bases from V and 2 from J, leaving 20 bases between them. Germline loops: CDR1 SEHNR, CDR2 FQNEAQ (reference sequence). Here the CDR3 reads CARSAGDSSPYEQYF. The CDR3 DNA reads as TGTGCCAGAAGCGCTGGGGACTCAAGCCCCTACGAGCAGTACTTC.

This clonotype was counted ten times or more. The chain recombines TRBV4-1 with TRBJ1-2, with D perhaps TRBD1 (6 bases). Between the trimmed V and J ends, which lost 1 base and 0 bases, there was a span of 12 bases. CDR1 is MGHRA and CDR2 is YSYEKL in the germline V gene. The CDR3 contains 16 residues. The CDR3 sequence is CASSQALQGANYGYTF. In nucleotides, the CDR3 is TGCGCCAGCAGCCAAGCCCTACAGGGCGCTAACTATGGCTACACCTTC.

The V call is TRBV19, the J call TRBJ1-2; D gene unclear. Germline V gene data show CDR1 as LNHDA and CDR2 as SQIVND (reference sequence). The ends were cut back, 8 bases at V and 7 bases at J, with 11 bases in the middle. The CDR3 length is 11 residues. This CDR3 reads CASVRAGGYTF. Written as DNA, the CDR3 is TGTGCCAGTGTACGGGCTGGTGGCTACACCTTC.

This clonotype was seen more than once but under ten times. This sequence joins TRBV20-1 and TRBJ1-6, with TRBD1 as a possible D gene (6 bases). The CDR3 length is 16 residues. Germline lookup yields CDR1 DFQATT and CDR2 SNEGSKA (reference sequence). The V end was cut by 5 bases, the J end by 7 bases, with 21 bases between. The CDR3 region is CSARGDTQGGNSPLHF. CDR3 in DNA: TGCAGTGCTCGAGGGGACACTCAAGGGGGGAATTCACCCCTCCACTTT.

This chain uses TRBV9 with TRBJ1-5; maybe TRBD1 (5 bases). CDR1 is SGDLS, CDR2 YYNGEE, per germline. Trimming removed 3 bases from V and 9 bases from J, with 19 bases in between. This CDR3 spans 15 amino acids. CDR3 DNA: TGTGCCAGCAGCGAAGGTCAGGGTGCCCGGGTGCCCCAGCATTTT. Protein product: CASSEGQGARVPQHF.

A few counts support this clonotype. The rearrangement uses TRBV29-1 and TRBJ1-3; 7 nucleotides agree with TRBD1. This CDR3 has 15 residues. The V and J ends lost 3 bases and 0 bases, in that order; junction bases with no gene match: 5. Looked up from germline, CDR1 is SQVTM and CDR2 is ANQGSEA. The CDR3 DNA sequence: TGCAGCGTTGAGGACAGGACTTCCTCTGGAAACACCATATATTTT. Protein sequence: CSVEDRTSSGNTIYF. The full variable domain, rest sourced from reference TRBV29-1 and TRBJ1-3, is SAVISQKPSRDICQRGTSLTIQCQVDSQVTMMFWYRQQPGQSLTLIATANQGSEATYESGFVIDKFPISRPNLTFSTLTVSNMSPEDSSIYLCSVEDRTSSGNTIYFGEGSWLTVV.

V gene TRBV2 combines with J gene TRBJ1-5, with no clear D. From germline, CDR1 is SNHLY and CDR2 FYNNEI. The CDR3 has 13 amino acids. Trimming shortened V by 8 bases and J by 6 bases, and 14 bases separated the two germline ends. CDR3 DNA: TGTGCCAGCGAGGTTATAGGAGGTCAGCCCCAGCATTTT. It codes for CASEVIGGQPQHF.

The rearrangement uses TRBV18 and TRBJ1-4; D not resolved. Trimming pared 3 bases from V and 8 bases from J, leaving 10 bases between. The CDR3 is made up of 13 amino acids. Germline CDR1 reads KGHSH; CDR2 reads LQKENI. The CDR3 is CASSPGQTEKLFF. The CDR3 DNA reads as TGTGCCAGCTCACCCGGGCAGACAGAAAAACTGTTTTTT.

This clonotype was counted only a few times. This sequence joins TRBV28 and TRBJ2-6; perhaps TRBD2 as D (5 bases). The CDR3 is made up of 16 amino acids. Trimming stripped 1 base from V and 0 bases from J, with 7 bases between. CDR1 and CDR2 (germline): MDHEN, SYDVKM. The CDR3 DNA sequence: TGTGCCAGCAGTTTATTGAGGGCCTCTGGGGCCAACGTCCTGACTTTC. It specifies CASSLLRASGANVLTF. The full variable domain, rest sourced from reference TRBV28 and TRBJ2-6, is DVKVTQSSRYLVKRTGEKVFLECVQDMDHENMFWYRQDPGLGLRLIYFSYDVKMKEKGDIPEGYSVSREKKERFSLILESASTNQTSMYLCASSLLRASGANVLTFGAGSRLTVL.

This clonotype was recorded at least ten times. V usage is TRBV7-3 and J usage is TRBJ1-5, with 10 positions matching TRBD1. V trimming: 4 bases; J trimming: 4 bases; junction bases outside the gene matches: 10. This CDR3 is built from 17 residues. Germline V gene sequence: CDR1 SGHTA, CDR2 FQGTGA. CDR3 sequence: CASSSRTGGGKNQPQHF. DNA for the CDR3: TGTGCCAGCAGCTCCCGGACAGGGGGAGGGAAAAATCAGCCCCAGCATTTT.

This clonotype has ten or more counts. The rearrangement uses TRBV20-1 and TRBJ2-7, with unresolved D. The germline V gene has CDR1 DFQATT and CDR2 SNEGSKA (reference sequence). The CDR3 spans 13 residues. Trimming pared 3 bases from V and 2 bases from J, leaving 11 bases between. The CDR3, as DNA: TGCAGTGCTAGCGGCCAGGAGCCCTACGAGCAGTACTTC. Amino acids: CSASGQEPYEQYF.

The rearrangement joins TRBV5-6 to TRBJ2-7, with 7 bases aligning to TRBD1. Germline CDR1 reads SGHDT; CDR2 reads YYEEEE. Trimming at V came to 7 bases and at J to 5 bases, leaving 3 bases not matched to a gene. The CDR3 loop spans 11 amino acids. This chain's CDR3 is CASLDRDEQYF. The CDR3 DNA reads TGTGCCAGCCTCGACAGGGACGAGCAGTACTTC.

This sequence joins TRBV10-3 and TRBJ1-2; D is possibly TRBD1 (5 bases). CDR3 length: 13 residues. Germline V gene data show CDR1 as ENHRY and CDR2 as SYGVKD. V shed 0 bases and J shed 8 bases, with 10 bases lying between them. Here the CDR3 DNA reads TGTGCCATCAGTGAGTCGCAGGGAGTAGGCTACACCTTC. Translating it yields CAISESQGVGYTF.

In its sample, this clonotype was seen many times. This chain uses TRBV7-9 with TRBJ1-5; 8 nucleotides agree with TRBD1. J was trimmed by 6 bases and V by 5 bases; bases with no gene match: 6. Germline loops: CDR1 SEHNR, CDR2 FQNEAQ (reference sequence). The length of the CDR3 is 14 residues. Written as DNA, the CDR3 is TGTGCCAGCAGCCCGTCAGGGGGCTTTCAGCCCCAGCATTTT. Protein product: CASSPSGGFQPQHF. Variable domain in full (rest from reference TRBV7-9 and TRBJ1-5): DTGVSQNPRHKITKRGQNVTFRCDPISEHNRLYWYRQTLGQGPEFLTYFQNEAQLEKSRLLSDRFSAERPKGSFSTLEIQRTEQGDSAMYLCASSPSGGFQPQHFGDGTRLSIL.

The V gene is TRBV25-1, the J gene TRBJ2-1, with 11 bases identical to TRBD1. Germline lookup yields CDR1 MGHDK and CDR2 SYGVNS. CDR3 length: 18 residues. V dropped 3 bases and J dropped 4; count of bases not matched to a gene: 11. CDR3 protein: CASSDLGQGARGYNEQFF. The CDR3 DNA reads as TGTGCCAGCAGTGACCTCGGACAGGGGGCTAGGGGGTACAATGAGCAGTTCTTC.

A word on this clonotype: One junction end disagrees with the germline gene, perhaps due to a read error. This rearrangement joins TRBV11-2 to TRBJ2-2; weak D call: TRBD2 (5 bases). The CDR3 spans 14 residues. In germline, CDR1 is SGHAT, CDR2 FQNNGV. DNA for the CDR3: TGTGCCAGCAGGGACGGGGTTCGGACCGGGGAGCTGTGTTTT. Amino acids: CASRDGVRTGELCF.

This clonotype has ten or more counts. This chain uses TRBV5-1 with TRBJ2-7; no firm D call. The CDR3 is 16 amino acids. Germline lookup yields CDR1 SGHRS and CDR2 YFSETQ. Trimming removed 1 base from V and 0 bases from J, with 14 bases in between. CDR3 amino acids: CASSLMTGRSSYEQYF. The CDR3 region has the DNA TGCGCCAGCAGCTTGATGACGGGCCGGAGCTCCTACGAGCAGTACTTC. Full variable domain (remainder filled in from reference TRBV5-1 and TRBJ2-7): KAGVTQTPRYLIKTRGQQVTLSCSPISGHRSVSWYQQTPGQGLQFLFEYFSETQRNKGNFPGRFSGRQFSNSRSEMNVSTLELGDSALYLCASSLMTGRSSYEQYFGPGTRLTVT.

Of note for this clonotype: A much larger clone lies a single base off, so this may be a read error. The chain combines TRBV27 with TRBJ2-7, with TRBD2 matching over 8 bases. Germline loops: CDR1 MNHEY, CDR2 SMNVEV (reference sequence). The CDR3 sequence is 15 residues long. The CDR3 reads CASSLELAAHYEQCF. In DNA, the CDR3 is TGTGCCAGCAGTCTCGAACTAGCGGCCCACTACGAGCAGTGCTTC.

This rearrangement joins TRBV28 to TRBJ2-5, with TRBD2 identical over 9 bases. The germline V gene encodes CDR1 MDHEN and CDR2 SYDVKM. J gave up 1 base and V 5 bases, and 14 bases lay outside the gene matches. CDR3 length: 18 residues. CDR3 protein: CASSVVLFAGGIQETQYF. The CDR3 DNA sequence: TGTGCCAGCAGTGTAGTCCTCTTCGCGGGAGGGATCCAAGAGACCCAGTACTTC.

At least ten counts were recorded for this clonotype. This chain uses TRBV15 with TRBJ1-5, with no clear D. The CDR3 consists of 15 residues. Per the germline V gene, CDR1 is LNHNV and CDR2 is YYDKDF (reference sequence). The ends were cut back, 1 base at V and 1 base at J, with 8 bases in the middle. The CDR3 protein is CATSRVWQSNQPQHF. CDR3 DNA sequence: TGTGCCACCAGCAGAGTCTGGCAGAGCAATCAGCCCCAGCATTTT. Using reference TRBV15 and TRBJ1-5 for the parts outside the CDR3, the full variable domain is DAMVIQNPRYQVTQFGKPVTLSCSQTLNHNVMYWYQQKSSQAPKLLFHYYDKDFNNEADTPDNFQSRRPNTSFCFLDIRSPGLGDTAMYLCATSRVWQSNQPQHFGDGTRLSIL.

The CDR3 nucleotides read TGCAGTGCTAGCCGGACTAGCGTCCAGACCCTCCACTTT. The encoded protein is CSASRTSVQTLHF. The chain uses TRBV20-1 and TRBJ1-6, with unresolved D. Germline V lookup: CDR1 DFQATT, CDR2 SNEGSKA (reference sequence). Trimming pared 3 bases from V and 14 bases from J, leaving 17 bases between. The CDR3 contains 13 residues.

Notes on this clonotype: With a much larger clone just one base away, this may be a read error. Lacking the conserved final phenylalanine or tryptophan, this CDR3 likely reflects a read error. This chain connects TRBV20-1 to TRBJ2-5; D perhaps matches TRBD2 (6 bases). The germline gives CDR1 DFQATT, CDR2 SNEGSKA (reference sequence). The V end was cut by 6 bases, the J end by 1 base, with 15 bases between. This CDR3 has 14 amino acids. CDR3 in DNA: TGCAGTGCACGAGGGGCCGGGAGCCAAGAGACCCAGTACCTC. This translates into CSARGAGSQETQYL.

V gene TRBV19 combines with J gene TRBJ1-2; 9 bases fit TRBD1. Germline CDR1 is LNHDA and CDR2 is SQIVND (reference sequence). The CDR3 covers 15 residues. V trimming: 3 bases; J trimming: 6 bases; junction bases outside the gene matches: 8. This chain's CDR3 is CASSMPGTGFDGYTF. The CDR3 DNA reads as TGTGCCAGTAGTATGCCAGGGACAGGGTTCGATGGCTACACCTTC.

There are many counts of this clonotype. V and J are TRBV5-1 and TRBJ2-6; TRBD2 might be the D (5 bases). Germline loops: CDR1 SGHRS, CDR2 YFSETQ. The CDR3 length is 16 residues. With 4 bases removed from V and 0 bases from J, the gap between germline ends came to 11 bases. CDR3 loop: CASSPGSHSGANVLTF. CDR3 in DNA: TGCGCCAGCAGCCCGGGGTCCCACTCTGGGGCCAACGTCCTGACTTTC.

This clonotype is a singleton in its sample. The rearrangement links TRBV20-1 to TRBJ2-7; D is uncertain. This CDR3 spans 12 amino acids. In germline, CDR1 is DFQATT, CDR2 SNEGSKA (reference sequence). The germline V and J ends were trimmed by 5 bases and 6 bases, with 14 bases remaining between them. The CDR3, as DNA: TGCAGTGCTCAGGACCGTCTCAGCGAGCAGTACTTC. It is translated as CSAQDRLSEQYF.

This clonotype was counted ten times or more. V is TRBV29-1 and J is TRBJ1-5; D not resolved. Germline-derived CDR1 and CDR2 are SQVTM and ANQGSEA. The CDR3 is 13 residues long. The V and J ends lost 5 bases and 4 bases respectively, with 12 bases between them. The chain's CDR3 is CSVCLQPNQPQHF. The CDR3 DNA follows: TGCAGCGTTTGTTTGCAACCTAATCAGCCCCAGCATTTT.

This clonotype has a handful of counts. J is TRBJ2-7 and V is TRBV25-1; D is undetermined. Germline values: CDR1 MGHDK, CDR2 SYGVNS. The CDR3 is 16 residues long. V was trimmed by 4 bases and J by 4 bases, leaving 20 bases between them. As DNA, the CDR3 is TGTGCCAGCAGTGGACCGCCTCGGAAGAGGAAATACGAGCAGTACTTC. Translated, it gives CASSGPPRKRKYEQYF.

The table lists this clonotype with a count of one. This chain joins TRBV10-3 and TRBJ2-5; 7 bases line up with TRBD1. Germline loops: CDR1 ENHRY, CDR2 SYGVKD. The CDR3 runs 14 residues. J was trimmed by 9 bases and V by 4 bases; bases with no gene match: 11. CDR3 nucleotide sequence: TGTGCCATCAGTGGACAGGGATCTGGCGAGGCCCAGTACTTC. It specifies CAISGQGSGEAQYF.

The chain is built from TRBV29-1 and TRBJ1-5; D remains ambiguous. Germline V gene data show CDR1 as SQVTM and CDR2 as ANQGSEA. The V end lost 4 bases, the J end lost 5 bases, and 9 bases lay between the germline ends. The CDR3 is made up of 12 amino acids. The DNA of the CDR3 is TGCAGCGTTGGGGGAATGGATCAGCCCCAGCATTTT. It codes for CSVGGMDQPQHF.